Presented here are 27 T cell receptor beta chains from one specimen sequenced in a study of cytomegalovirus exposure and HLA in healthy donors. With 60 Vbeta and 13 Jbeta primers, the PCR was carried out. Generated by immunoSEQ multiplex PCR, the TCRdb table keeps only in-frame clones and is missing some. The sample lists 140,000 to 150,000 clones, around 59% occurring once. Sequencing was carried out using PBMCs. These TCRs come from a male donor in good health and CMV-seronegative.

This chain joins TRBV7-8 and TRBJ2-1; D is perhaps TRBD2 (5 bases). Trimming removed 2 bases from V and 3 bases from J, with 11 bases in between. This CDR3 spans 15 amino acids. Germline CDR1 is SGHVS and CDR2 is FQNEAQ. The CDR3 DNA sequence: TGTGCCAGCAGCTTAACGTTAGCGAACTACAATGAGCAGTTCTTC. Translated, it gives CASSLTLANYNEQFF.

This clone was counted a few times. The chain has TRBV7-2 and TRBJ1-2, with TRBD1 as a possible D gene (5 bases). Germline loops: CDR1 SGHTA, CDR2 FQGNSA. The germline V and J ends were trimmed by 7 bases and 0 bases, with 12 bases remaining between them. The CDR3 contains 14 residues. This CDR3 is CASTWRGANYGYTF. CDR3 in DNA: TGTGCCAGCACCTGGAGGGGAGCTAACTATGGCTACACCTTC.

CDR3 in DNA: TGTGCCAGCACTAGACGGGGGGCCGCCTACAATGAGCAGTTCTTC. Amino acids: CASTRRGAAYNEQFF. The chain is built from TRBV5-8 and TRBJ2-1; the D gene is possibly TRBD2 (7 bases). This CDR3 region has 15 residues. Trimming removed 6 bases from V and 2 bases from J, with 15 bases in between. Per germline, CDR1 SGHTS and CDR2 YDEGEE.

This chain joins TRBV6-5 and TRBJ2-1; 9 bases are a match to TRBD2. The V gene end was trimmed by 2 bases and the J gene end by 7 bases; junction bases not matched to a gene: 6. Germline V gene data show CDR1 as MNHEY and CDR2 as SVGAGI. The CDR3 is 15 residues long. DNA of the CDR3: TGTGCCAGCAGTTACGGGGTAGCGGGGGAAAATGAGCAGTTCTTC. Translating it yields CASSYGVAGENEQFF.

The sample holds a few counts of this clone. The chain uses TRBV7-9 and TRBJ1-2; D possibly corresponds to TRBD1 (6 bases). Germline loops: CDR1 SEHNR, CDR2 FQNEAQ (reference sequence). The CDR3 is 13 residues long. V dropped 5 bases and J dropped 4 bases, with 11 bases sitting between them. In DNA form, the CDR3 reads TGTGCCAGCAGCCTCGGACAGCTCTATGGCTACACCTTC. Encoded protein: CASSLGQLYGYTF.

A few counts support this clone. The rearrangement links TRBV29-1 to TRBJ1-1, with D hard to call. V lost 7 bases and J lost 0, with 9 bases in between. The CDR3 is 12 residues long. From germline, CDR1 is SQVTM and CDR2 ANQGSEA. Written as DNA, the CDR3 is TGCAGCGCCCATTCAGTGAACACTGAAGCTTTCTTT. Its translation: CSAHSVNTEAFF.

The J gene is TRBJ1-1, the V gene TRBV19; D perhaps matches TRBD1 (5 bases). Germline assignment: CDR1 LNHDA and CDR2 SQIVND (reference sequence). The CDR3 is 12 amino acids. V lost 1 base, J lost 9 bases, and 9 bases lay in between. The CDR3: CASSIVGGKAFF. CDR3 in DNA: TGTGCCAGTAGTATAGTCGGGGGTAAAGCTTTCTTT.

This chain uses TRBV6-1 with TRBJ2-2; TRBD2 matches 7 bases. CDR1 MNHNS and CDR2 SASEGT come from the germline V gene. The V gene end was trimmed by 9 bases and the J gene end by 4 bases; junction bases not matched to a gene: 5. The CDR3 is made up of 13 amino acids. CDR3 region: CASTREGTGELFF. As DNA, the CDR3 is TGTGCCAGTACCAGGGAGGGCACCGGGGAGCTGTTTTTT.

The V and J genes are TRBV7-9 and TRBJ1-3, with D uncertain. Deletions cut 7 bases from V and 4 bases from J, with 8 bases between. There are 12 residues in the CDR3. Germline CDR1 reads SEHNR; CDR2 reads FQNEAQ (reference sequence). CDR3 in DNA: TGTGCCAGCATCTCCGAGGGAAACACCATATATTTT. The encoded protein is CASISEGNTIYF.

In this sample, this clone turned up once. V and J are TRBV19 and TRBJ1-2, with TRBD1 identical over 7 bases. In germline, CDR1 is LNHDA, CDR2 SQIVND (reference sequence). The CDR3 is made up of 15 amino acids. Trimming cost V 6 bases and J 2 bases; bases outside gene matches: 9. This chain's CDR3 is CASSHRQGNNYGYTF. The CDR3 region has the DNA TGTGCCAGTAGCCACCGACAGGGTAACAACTATGGCTACACCTTC.

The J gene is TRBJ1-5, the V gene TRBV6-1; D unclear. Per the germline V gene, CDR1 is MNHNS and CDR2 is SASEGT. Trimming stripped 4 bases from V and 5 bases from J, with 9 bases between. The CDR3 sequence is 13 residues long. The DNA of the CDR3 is TGTGCCAGCAGTGGCGGTAAGGATCAGCCCCAGCATTTT. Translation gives CASSGGKDQPQHF.

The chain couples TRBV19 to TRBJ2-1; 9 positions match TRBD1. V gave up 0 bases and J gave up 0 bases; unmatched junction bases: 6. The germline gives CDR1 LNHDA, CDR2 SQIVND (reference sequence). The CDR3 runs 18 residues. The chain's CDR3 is CASSIEPTGGTSYNEQFF. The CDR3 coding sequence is TGTGCCAGTAGTATAGAACCGACAGGGGGTACCTCCTACAATGAGCAGTTCTTC.

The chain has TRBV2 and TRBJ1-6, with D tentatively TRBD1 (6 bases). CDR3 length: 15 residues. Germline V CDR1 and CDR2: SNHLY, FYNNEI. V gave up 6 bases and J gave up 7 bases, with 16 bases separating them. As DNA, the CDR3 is TGTGCCAGCAGAAGTGCAGGGGAATGGAATTCACCCCTCCACTTT. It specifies CASRSAGEWNSPLHF.

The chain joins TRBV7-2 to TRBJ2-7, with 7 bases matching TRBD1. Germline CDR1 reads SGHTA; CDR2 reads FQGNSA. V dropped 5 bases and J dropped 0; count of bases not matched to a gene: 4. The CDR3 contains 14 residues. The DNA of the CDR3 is TGTGCCAGCAGCCTAGACAGGGACTCCTACGAGCAGTACTTC. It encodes CASSLDRDSYEQYF.

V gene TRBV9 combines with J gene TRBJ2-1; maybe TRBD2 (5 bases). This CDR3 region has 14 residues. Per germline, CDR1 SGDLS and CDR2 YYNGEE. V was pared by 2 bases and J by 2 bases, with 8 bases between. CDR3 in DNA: TGTGCCAGCAGCGTTAGCGCAACCTACAATGAGCAGTTCTTC. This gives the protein CASSVSATYNEQFF.

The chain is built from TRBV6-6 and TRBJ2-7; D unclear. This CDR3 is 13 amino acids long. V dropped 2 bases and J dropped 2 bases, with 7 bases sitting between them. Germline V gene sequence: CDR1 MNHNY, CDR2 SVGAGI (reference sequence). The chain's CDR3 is CASSYGQTYEQYF. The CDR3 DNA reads TGTGCCAGCAGTTACGGTCAGACCTACGAGCAGTACTTC.

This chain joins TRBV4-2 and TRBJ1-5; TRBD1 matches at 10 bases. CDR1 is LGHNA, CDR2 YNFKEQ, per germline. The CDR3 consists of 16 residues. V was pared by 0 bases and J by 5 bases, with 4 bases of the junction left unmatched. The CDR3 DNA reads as TGTGCCAGCAGCCAAGATGGGGGACAGGGGCATCAGCCCCAGCATTTT. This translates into CASSQDGGQGHQPQHF.

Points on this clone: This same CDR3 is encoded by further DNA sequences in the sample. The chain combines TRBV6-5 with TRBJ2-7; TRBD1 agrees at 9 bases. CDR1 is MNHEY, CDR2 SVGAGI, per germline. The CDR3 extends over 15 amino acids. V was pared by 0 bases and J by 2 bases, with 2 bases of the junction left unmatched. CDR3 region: CASSYSGQGAYEQYF. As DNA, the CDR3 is TGTGCCAGCAGTTACTCGGGACAGGGAGCCTACGAGCAGTACTTC.

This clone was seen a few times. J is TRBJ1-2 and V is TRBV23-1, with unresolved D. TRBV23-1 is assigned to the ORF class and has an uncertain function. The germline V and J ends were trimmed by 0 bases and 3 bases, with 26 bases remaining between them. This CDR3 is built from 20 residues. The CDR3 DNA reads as TGCGCCAGCAGTCAATCGTGTCGGGGAGTTTGGCCCGCTTGGGACTATGGCTACACCTTC. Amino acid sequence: CASSQSCRGVWPAWDYGYTF.

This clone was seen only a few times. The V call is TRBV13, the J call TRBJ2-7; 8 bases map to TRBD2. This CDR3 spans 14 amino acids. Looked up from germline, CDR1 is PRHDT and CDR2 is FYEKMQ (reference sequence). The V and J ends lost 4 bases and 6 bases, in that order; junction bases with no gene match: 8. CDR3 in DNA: TGTGCCAGCAGCTCGGGGGGGTTGAGGGGCGAGCAGTACTTC. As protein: CASSSGGLRGEQYF.

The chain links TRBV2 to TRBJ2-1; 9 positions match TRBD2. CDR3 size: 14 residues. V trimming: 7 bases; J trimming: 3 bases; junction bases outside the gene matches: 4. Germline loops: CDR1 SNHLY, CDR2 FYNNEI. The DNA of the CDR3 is TGTGCCAGCAAAGCGGGGGGCCACTACAATGAGCAGTTCTTC. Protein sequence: CASKAGGHYNEQFF.

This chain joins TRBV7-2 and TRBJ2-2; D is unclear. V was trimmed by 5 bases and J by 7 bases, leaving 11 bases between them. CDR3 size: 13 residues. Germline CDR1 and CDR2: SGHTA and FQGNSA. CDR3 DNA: TGTGCCAGCAGCGAGAGGCCCGACGGGGAGCTGTTTTTT. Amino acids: CASSERPDGELFF.

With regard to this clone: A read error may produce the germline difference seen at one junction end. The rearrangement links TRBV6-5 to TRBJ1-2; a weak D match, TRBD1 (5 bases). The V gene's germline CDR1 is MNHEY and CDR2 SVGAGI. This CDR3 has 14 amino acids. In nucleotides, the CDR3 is TGTGCCAGCAGTTACGGACAACTTAACTATGGCTACCCCTTC. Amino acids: CASSYGQLNYGYPF.

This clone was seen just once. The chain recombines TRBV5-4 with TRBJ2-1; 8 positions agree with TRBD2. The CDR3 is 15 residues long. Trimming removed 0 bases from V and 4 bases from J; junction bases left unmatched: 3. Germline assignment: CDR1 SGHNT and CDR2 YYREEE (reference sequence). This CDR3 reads CASSLGTSRYNEQFF. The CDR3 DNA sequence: TGTGCCAGCAGCTTGGGGACTAGCCGGTACAATGAGCAGTTCTTC.

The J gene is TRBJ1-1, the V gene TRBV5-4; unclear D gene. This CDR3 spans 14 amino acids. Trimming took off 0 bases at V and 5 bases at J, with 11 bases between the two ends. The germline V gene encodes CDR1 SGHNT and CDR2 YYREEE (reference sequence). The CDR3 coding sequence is TGTGCCAGCAGCTTGGTGGAGGTAGGAACTGAAGCTTTCTTT. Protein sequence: CASSLVEVGTEAFF.

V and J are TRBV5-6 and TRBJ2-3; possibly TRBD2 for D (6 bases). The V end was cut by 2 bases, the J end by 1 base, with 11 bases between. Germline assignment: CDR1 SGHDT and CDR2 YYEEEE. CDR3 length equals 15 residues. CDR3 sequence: CASSFPGLRTDTQYF. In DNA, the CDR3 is TGTGCCAGCAGCTTTCCGGGACTCCGCACAGATACGCAGTATTTT.

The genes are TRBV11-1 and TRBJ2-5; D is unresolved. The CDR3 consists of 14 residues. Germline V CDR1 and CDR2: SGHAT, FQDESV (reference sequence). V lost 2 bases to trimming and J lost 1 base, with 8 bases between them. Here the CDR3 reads CASSLRVSQETQYF. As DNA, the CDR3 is TGTGCCAGCAGCTTACGAGTATCCCAAGAGACCCAGTACTTC.